This TCR beta chain emerged from a study of T cells in Graves' hyperthyroidism and ophthalmopathy (dated by TCRdb to the late 2010s). For the wider study: Peripheral blood samples were taken at the time of initial diagnosis, prior to any treatment. To identify TCR V-J signatures that set the groups apart, the researchers used a discovery cohort of roughly 100 patients, made up of 43 with Graves' ophthalmopathy and about 60 with stable Graves' hyperthyroidism. Whether ophthalmopathy could be predicted prospectively was tested in an independent validation cohort made up of approximately 19 hyperthyroidism patients plus 17 patients who later progressed to ophthalmopathy. The approximately 97 discovery patients were randomly divided into training and test sets at a 7:3 ratio. In roughly six Graves' hyperthyroidism patients, the study also compared T-cell repertoires from thyroid tissue with T-cell repertoires from blood. Following sampling, methimazole starting at 30 mg daily was given to hyperthyroidism patients, and high-dose intravenous methylprednisolone was given to ophthalmopathy patients. TCR Vbeta CDR3 sequencing of some 140 peripheral blood samples (approximately 44 ophthalmopathy, roughly 74 hyperthyroidism and some 17 progressor patients) is reported in the paper.

The CDR3 runs 11 residues from the cysteine to the phenylalanine. Of all the DNA, just the CDR3 is kept, 33 bases in frame from base 1. V loses 6 bases of germline sequence and J loses 3 bases, and the interval between the two ends is 6 bases. CDR1 and CDR2 (MDHEN, SYDVKM) derive from the germline V gene. The TCR beta CDR3 regions were amplified from RNA transcripts. The TCR CDR3 was subjected to a first round of RT-PCR using the HTBI primer set and the Qiagen OneStep RT-PCR kit. Libraries were constructed in a second round of multiplex PCR, after which size selection and purification were performed. The libraries were sequenced on an Illumina HiSeq2000 using paired-end 100 bp reads. In the original analysis: SOAPnuke was used to process the raw data, throwing out any read that contained adapters or uncalled bases, had a mean Phred below 15, or lacked an exact constant-primer or identifier match. High-quality paired reads were merged with COPE v1.2.5, and unique nucleotide sequences were defined as clonotypes. MiTCR v1.1 was used to align the clonotypes against IMGT TRBV, TRBD and TRBJ reference segments. Only V-J combinations with frequency above 0.0001, covering 99% to 99.2% of repertoires, were analysed. A TCS score was defined as the ratio between F50 (clonal expansion) and ExV (chaos), using BLOSUM62-based TCRdist between CDR3 peptides within each V-J. Welch's t-statistics and random forest reduced approximately 520 V-J features to roughly 13, which were used in a naive Bayes classifier (R e1071). The raw public data were reprocessed by TCRdb itself: fastp quality trimming at Q25, MiXCR clonotype calling, in-frame beta chains only. Every entry covers one CDR3 protein and lists the most common genes and DNA from its rows. TCRdb, not the authors, supplied the V and J calls. This sample is represented by approximately 380,000 distinct CDR3 sequences; 11% to 15% of them were singletons. The top ten clonotypes cover 25% to 30% of the sample.

Moderately to severely active disease, a Clinical Activity Score of at least 3, a NOSPECS grade of at least 4, and a duration under 3 months were present in ophthalmopathy patients. Any patient with an uncontrolled infection, another autoimmune disease, pregnancy or lactation was excluded. Clinical symptoms, serum thyroxine and TRAb, thyroid ultrasound, and orbital computed tomography formed the basis for the diagnoses. Ficoll-Paque density gradient centrifugation was used to isolate PBMCs from approximately 11 ml of fresh peripheral blood. Trizol reagent was used to extract total RNA, and RNA quality was then checked on an Agilent 2100 Bioanalyzer. General findings and caveats noted by the study authors: Most expanded thyroid clonotypes (frequency above 0.001) were also detected in blood, suggesting blood repertoires may reflect thyroid immune responses. A model built on a 13 V-J signature distinguished ophthalmopathy from stable hyperthyroidism, reaching around 90% sensitivity and around 81% specificity in cross-validation and 80%/75% in testing. No statistical method was used to fix the sample size in advance, and group allocation was not hidden from the investigators. In validation, the model predicted progression to ophthalmopathy with around 71% sensitivity and about 73% specificity, a median of about 6.7 months before onset.

Of note for this clonotype: Its antigen is not yet known. Possible read error: a much larger clone is one base away.

The source material was blood. This clonotype originated in a man in his fifties or sixties with Graves' ophthalmopathy. In this chain, TRBV28 is recombined with TRBJ2-7, with the D gene too uncertain to name. The nucleotide sequence is given as TGTGCCAGCAGGTGGATCTACGAGCAGTACTTC. This is translated as CASRWIYEQYF.